This T cell receptor (beta chain) is drawn from a study of OX40 agonist ivuxolimab in advanced cancers. Across the whole study: Eligibility admitted prior anti-PD-1, anti-PD-L1 or anti-CTLA-4 therapy; roughly 37% had some. Three patients got partial responses; one had hepatocellular carcinoma and two had cutaneous melanoma.

CDR1 ENHRY and CDR2 SYGVKD come from the germline V gene. The V gene lost 4 bases and the J gene lost 4 bases, with 15 bases spanning the gap. CDR3 length equals 15 residues. Here immunoSEQ multiplex PCR was the method, and the copy in TCRdb shows in-frame clones only, minus some. Among more than 35,000 clones listed, 86% were seen once. General study findings and limits: Partial responders treated at 0.1-3.0 mg/kg exhibited clonal expansion among the lowest measured.

Notes on this clone: Its target is not known.

The TCR sequence derives from an adult with an advanced solid tumor such as melanoma, head and neck, liver or kidney cancer. V gene TRBV10-3 combines with J gene TRBJ2-3; a weak D match, TRBD2 (7 bases). The sequencing used CD4+ or CD8+ T cells sorted from blood, collected in a trial of the OX40 agonist ivuxolimab. The CDR3 nucleotides read TGTGCCATCAGTGCCGGGGGGCGACGGTCAGATACGCAGTATTTT. Translation gives CAISAGGRRSDTQYF.